Below, one T cell receptor beta chain is given with its context. These data originate in a study of identical twins. Germline CDR1 KGHSH, CDR2 LQKENI. The CDR3 runs 17 residues. V shed 2 bases, J shed 4 bases, and the junction held 12 bases outside the gene matches. TCRdb independently ran MiXCR on the 5' RACE reads; one entry per CDR3 protein. The repertoire holds some 240,000 distinct CDR3 sequences, with over 9.5% as singletons. Specimen: memory T cells sorted from blood. The origin of this receptor is a man between 45 and 60 years old in good health. The chain is built from TRBV18 and TRBJ2-7; TRBD2 aligns across 9 bases. The CDR3 DNA reads as TGTGCCAGCTCACCAATGTATTCAGCGGGAGGCGGTTACGAGCAGTACTTC. It yields the protein CASSPMYSAGGGYEQYF.